The clone carrying this T cell receptor beta chain was detected many times. Amplification yielded TCR beta CDR3 regions, with RNA transcripts as the source. Initially, a first-round RT-PCR of the TCR CDR3 employed the HTBI primer set. TCRdb itself ran the multiplex PCR reads through MiXCR, one entry per CDR3 protein. The sample holds over 250,000 distinct CDR3 sequences; about 18% are singletons and the top ten take just over 55%. This entry is derived from a study of T cells in Graves' hyperthyroidism and ophthalmopathy. As for the study in general: Peripheral blood was obtained at initial diagnosis, preceding any treatment.

This CDR3 is 17 amino acids long. Germline lookup yields CDR1 DFQATT and CDR2 SNEGSKA (reference sequence). Losses at the gene ends were 0 bases for V and 1 base for J; bases not matched to a gene: 10. The V gene is TRBV20-1, the J gene TRBJ1-1; 8 nucleotides agree with TRBD1. The TCR comes from a woman aged 60-75 years with Graves' ophthalmopathy. Specimen: blood. CDR3 sequence reads: CSARDWTGWVENTEAFF. CDR3 in DNA: TGCAGTGCTAGAGATTGGACAGGGTGGGTCGAGAACACTGAAGCTTTCTTT.